Each of the 24 T cell receptor beta chains below was sequenced from the same sample in a study of T cell repertoires in aging, cancer and after chemotherapy. Amplification of TCR beta used genomic DNA extracted from peripheral blood. A mixed TRB-A/B primer pool amplified rearranged TRB by multiplex touch-down PCR. TCRdb reprocessed the multiplex PCR reads with MiXCR, giving one entry per CDR3 protein. Here the sample spans 7,500 to 10,000 distinct CDR3 sequences, about half being singletons. Sequenced: blood. These receptors were collected from a human donor with a solid tumor.

The chain is built from TRBV6-5 and TRBJ1-5; D ambiguous. Trimming took off 6 bases at V and 4 bases at J, with 10 bases between the two ends. Germline loops: CDR1 MNHEY, CDR2 SVGAGI. The CDR3 spans 13 residues. Here the CDR3 reads CASRQTRNQPQHF. DNA of the CDR3: TGTGCCAGCAGACAGACAAGGAATCAGCCCCAGCATTTT.

This chain connects TRBV6-1 to TRBJ1-1, with D possibly being TRBD1 (5 bases). CDR3 length equals 13 residues. Trimming took 2 bases from V and 8 from J, leaving 12 bases between them. Germline CDR1 reads MNHNS; CDR2 reads SASEGT. CDR3 region: CASSEFQRGEAFF. CDR3 nucleotide sequence: TGTGCCAGCAGTGAATTCCAGCGGGGGGAAGCTTTCTTT.

This chain links TRBV18 with TRBJ2-7; perhaps D is TRBD1 or TRBD2 (7 bases each). Looked up from germline, CDR1 is KGHSH and CDR2 is LQKENI. The V gene lost 1 base and the J gene lost 3 bases, with 16 bases spanning the gap. This CDR3 comprises 16 residues. DNA of the CDR3: TGTGCCAGCTCACCACTGCAGGGGGAGGGCCACTACGAGCAGTACTTC. Residues: CASSPLQGEGHYEQYF.

This rearrangement joins TRBV20-1 to TRBJ2-5; 8 nucleotides align to TRBD2. Germline values: CDR1 DFQATT, CDR2 SNEGSKA (reference sequence). V lost 2 bases to trimming and J lost 3 bases; unmatched junction nucleotides: 14. This CDR3 is 17 amino acids long. Here the CDR3 reads CSARHLASGRAEETQYF. The CDR3 nucleotides are TGCAGTGCTAGACACTTAGCGTCCGGGAGGGCCGAAGAGACCCAGTACTTC.

The J gene is TRBJ2-1, the V gene TRBV27, with D unclear. The CDR3 runs 13 residues. CDR1 and CDR2 from the germline V gene are MNHEY and SMNVEV (reference sequence). Trimming took off 0 bases at V and 6 bases at J, with 6 bases between the two ends. The chain's CDR3 is CASSLSGSNEQFF. The CDR3 DNA reads TGTGCCAGCAGTTTATCAGGGTCCAATGAGCAGTTCTTC.

This clonotype was counted a few times. The CDR3, as DNA: TGCAGCGCTACGCGGGACCACAACACCGGGGAGCTGTTTTTT. This codes for CSATRDHNTGELFF. This chain connects TRBV29-1 to TRBJ2-2; weak D call: TRBD2 (6 bases). The CDR3 consists of 14 residues. Germline lookup yields CDR1 SQVTM and CDR2 ANQGSEA. The V end lost 7 bases, the J end lost 2 bases, and 14 bases lay between the germline ends.

The sample holds a few counts of this clonotype. The rearrangement uses TRBV7-2 and TRBJ2-7, with a possible D match to TRBD2 (5 bases). The V end was cut by 1 base, the J end by 7 bases, with 17 bases between. In germline, CDR1 is SGHTA, CDR2 FQGNSA. CDR3 length equals 15 residues. The CDR3 DNA reads as TGTGCCAGCAGCTTAGGGGCGGCGGAACCGGGGGAGCAGTACTTC. It encodes CASSLGAAEPGEQYF.

This clonotype was seen more than once but under ten times. V and J are TRBV20-1 and TRBJ1-6; 7 bases are shared with TRBD1. The V and J ends lost 4 bases and 9 bases, in that order; junction bases with no gene match: 15. This CDR3 is 16 amino acids long. Germline-derived CDR1 and CDR2 are DFQATT and SNEGSKA (reference sequence). Here the CDR3 DNA reads TGCAGTGCTAAAGATCACAGTCATGGGGACAGTTCACCCCTCCACTTT. This translates into CSAKDHSHGDSSPLHF.

J is TRBJ2-3 and V is TRBV28; possibly TRBD1 or TRBD2 for D (6 bases each). Trimming removed 4 bases at V and 3 bases at J, with 14 bases between. CDR1 is MDHEN and CDR2 is SYDVKM in the germline V gene. The CDR3 has 15 amino acids. CDR3 residues: CASSWGADLTDTQYF. CDR3 sequence (DNA): TGTGCCAGCAGTTGGGGGGCGGATCTGACAGATACGCAGTATTTT.

The genes are TRBV4-3 and TRBJ2-7, with 12 bases that match TRBD2. With 1 base clipped from V and 5 bases from J, the junction kept 12 bases outside the gene matches. Germline V gene data show CDR1 as LGHNA and CDR2 as YSLEER. The CDR3 totals 18 residues. This CDR3 reads CASSQGGLAGGPGHEQYF. The CDR3 DNA reads as TGCGCCAGCAGCCAAGGAGGCCTAGCGGGAGGGCCGGGACACGAGCAGTACTTC.

The chain couples TRBV4-3 to TRBJ2-7, with 8 nucleotides matching TRBD2. This CDR3 region has 16 residues. The germline gives CDR1 LGHNA, CDR2 YSLEER. The ends lost 0 bases at V and 6 bases at J; junction bases unmatched: 10. The CDR3 region is CASSQDLNGAGGEQYF. CDR3 DNA: TGCGCCAGCAGCCAAGATCTGAACGGGGCGGGGGGCGAGCAGTACTTC.

This clonotype was recorded only once. CDR3 in DNA: TGTGCCAGCAGCGTGAAACGGGACCGTAACAATCTTGGGGACTATGGCTACACCTTC. It specifies CASSVKRDRNNLGDYGYTF. The V and J genes are TRBV9 and TRBJ1-2, with TRBD1 as a possible D gene (5 bases). V was clipped by 2 bases and J by 3 bases, with 26 bases between them. This CDR3 contains 19 residues. Germline V gene sequence: CDR1 SGDLS, CDR2 YYNGEE.

The chain uses TRBV6-5 and TRBJ2-7, with D possibly called TRBD1 or TRBD2 (6 bases each). V lost 5 bases and J lost 7, with 21 bases in between. This CDR3 comprises 15 residues. The germline CDR1 and CDR2 sequences are MNHEY and SVGAGI. The CDR3 sequence: CASSQGGQAYYEQYF. CDR3 DNA sequence: TGTGCCAGCAGTCAAGGGGGGCAGGCCTACTATGAGCAGTACTTC.

For this clonotype: One end of the junction is discordant with germline, which a read error may explain. The rearrangement links TRBV6-5 to TRBJ1-5; no firm D call. This CDR3 has 15 residues. Per germline, CDR1 MNHEY and CDR2 SVGAGI. CDR3 protein: CVSSYKGWGNQPQHF. The CDR3 DNA follows: TGTGTCAGCAGTTATAAGGGCTGGGGCAATCAGCCCCAGCATTTT.

V is TRBV4-2 and J is TRBJ2-7, with a weak D call TRBD1 (7 bases). The V gene lost 5 bases and the J gene lost 2 bases, with 22 bases spanning the gap. Germline CDR1 and CDR2: LGHNA and YNFKEQ. The CDR3 is made up of 17 amino acids. The CDR3 nucleotides are TGTGCCAGCAGCGTATTGGAGGGGGCCGCCCGGACCTACGAGCAGTACTTC. As protein: CASSVLEGAARTYEQYF.

V usage is TRBV29-1 and J usage is TRBJ2-1; D perhaps matches TRBD2 (5 bases). Trimming removed 3 bases from V and 0 bases from J, with 9 bases in between. The V gene's germline CDR1 is SQVTM and CDR2 ANQGSEA. CDR3 length: 14 amino acids. This CDR3 reads CSVESGFSYNEQFF. As DNA, the CDR3 is TGCAGCGTTGAGAGCGGTTTCTCCTACAATGAGCAGTTCTTC.

The chain recombines TRBV19 with TRBJ2-1; 10 bases agree with TRBD2. Germline V gene lookup returns CDR1 LNHDA and CDR2 SQIVND (reference sequence). The J segment lost 0 bases and the V segment lost 5 bases, leaving 4 bases of the junction unmatched. This CDR3 is built from 16 residues. The CDR3 DNA is TGTGCCAGTAGTTGGGCTAGCGGGAGCTCCTACAATGAGCAGTTCTTC. This translates into CASSWASGSSYNEQFF.

This chain joins TRBV19 and TRBJ2-7; weak D call: TRBD1 (5 bases). V lost 4 bases and J 2 bases, leaving 18 bases between the germline ends. Germline-derived CDR1 and CDR2 are LNHDA and SQIVND (reference sequence). The CDR3 consists of 16 residues. CDR3 coding DNA: TGTGCCAGTAGTACCAGGGCTCAATCAGCTACCTACGAGCAGTACTTC. Translating gives CASSTRAQSATYEQYF.

This rearrangement joins TRBV7-9 to TRBJ2-1; D is perhaps TRBD2 (6 bases). CDR1 is SEHNR, CDR2 FQNEAQ, per germline (reference sequence). The CDR3 extends over 15 amino acids. Deletions cut 5 bases from V and 9 bases from J, with 20 bases between. The DNA for the CDR3 is TGTGCCAGCAGCCCTCGGGACTCGGTAAGGACTGAGCAGTTCTTC. This sequence encodes CASSPRDSVRTEQFF.

The sample holds a few counts of this clonotype. This rearrangement joins TRBV20-1 to TRBJ1-1, with D uncertain. This CDR3 region has 15 residues. V gave up 0 bases and J gave up 0 bases, with 11 bases separating them. CDR1 is DFQATT and CDR2 is SNEGSKA in the germline V gene (reference sequence). The CDR3 nucleotides are TGCAGTGCTAGAGATGACCCGACGGTGAACACTGAAGCTTTCTTT. This gives the protein CSARDDPTVNTEAFF.

With respect to this clonotype: The junction departs from germline at one end; a sequencing error may be responsible. The CDR3 bases are TGTGCCAGCAGTTTAGGGGAGACGCAGTTCTTC. It codes for CASSLGETQFF. V usage is TRBV7-4 and J usage is TRBJ2-1, with D perhaps matching TRBD1 or TRBD2 (5 bases each). The CDR3 is 11 residues long. Germline V CDR1 and CDR2: SGHVT, SQSDAQ.

V gene TRBV6-2 or TRBV6-3 combines with J gene TRBJ2-2; D uncertain. The CDR3 has 14 residues. Germline CDR1 reads MNHEY; CDR2 reads SVGEGT. Trimming took 5 bases from V and 4 from J, leaving 11 bases between them. The CDR3 is CASSEGRITGELFF. For the CDR3, the DNA is TGTGCCAGCAGTGAAGGACGGATCACCGGGGAGCTGTTTTTT.

The chain recombines TRBV6-2 or TRBV6-3 with TRBJ2-3; D is unresolved. The CDR3 runs to 12 residues. Trimming took 2 bases from V and 2 from J, leaving 2 bases between them. Germline CDR1 MNHEY, CDR2 SVGEGT. The CDR3 here is CASSYHTDTQYF. CDR3 bases: TGTGCCAGCAGTTACCACACAGATACGCAGTATTTT.

V usage is TRBV7-9 and J usage is TRBJ2-7; TRBD2 is a possible D gene (6 bases). CDR3 length: 14 amino acids. V was pared by 5 bases and J by 5 bases, with 16 bases between. Germline CDR1 and CDR2: SEHNR and FQNEAQ (reference sequence). The CDR3 coding sequence is TGTGCCAGCAGCCGCCTGACGGGGGTTGACGAGCAGTACTTC. Protein: CASSRLTGVDEQYF. Variable domain in full (rest from reference TRBV7-9 and TRBJ2-7): DTGVSQNPRHKITKRGQNVTFRCDPISEHNRLYWYRQTLGQGPEFLTYFQNEAQLEKSRLLSDRFSAERPKGSFSTLEIQRTEQGDSAMYLCASSRLTGVDEQYFGPGTRLTVT.